The 5 T cell receptor beta chains below come from one sample, sequenced in a study of early T cells in non-severe SARS-CoV-2 infection. TCRdb independently ran MiXCR on the 5' RACE reads; one entry per CDR3 protein. The data contain about 98,000 distinct CDR3 sequences, about 10% of them seen just once; the ten biggest clones take up roughly 5%. The sequenced sample was whole blood. The source is an adult who was a healthcare worker with PCR-confirmed SARS-CoV-2 infection or an uninfected control (not recorded which).

This clonotype was seen only a few times. This sequence joins TRBV29-1 and TRBJ2-3, with no clear D. This CDR3 comprises 11 residues. In germline, CDR1 is SQVTM, CDR2 ANQGSEA. V was shortened by 6 bases and J by 2 bases, with 6 bases between the two germline ends. As DNA, the CDR3 is TGCAGCGTACAAACCACAGATACGCAGTATTTT. Translation: CSVQTTDTQYF.

This chain links TRBV5-1 with TRBJ1-4; the D is unclear. From germline, CDR1 is SGHRS and CDR2 YFSETQ. The CDR3 runs 15 residues. V was trimmed by 0 bases and J by 6 bases, leaving 12 bases between them. The CDR3 sequence: CASSLGLGGDEKLFF. CDR3 nucleotides: TGCGCCAGCAGCTTGGGTCTGGGTGGGGATGAAAAACTGTTTTTT.

This clonotype has more than one count but fewer than ten. The CDR3 here is CASSPTGGANTEAFF. CDR3 coding DNA: TGTGCCAGCTCACCCACAGGGGGAGCCAACACTGAAGCTTTCTTT. This chain links TRBV18 with TRBJ1-1; 8 bases map to TRBD1. J gave up 2 bases and V 3 bases, and 5 bases lay outside the gene matches. There are 15 residues in the CDR3. CDR1 and CDR2 (germline): KGHSH, LQKENI.

This clonotype was observed many times. This rearrangement joins TRBV19 to TRBJ2-2; 9 nucleotides align to TRBD1. Germline loops: CDR1 LNHDA, CDR2 SQIVND (reference sequence). Germline trimming cut 5 bases from V and 4 bases from J; bases unmatched to any gene: 8. The CDR3 spans 16 residues. CDR3 loop: CASSVGTGIITGELFF. CDR3 nucleotide sequence: TGTGCCAGTAGTGTAGGGACAGGGATAATCACCGGGGAGCTGTTTTTT.

The rearrangement links TRBV20-1 to TRBJ2-1; the D call may be TRBD1 or TRBD2 (6 bases each). Trimming took off 5 bases at V and 1 base at J, with 15 bases between the two ends. From germline, CDR1 is DFQATT and CDR2 SNEGSKA (reference sequence). The CDR3 is 15 amino acids. CDR3 sequence reads: CSAPRLGGSYNEQFF. The CDR3 bases are TGCAGTGCTCCTAGACTAGGGGGTTCCTACAATGAGCAGTTCTTC.